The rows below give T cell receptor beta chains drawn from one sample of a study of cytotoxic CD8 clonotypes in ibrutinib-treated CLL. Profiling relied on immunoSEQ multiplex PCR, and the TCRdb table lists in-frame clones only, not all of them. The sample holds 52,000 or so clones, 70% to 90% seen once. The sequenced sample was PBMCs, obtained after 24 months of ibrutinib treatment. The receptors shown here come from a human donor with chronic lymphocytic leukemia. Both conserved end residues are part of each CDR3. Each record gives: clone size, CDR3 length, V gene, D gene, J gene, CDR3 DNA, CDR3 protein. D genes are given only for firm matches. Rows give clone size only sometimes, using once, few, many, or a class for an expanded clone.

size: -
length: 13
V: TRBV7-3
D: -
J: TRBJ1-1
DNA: TGTGCCAGCAGCCTACAGTTGAACACTGAAGCTTTCTTT
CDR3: CASSLQLNTEAFF

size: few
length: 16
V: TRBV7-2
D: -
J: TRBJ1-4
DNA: TGTGCCAGCAGCACGGGTGCCGGGCAGTCTAATGAAAAACTGTTTTTT
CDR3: CASSTGAGQSNEKLFF

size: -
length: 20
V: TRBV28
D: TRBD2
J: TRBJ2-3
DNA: TGTGCCAGCAGTTCGATGAGGGCCCCGGGCGGGAGAAGTCGGGCAGATACGCAGTATTTT
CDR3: CASSSMRAPGGRSRADTQYF

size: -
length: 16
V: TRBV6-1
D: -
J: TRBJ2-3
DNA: TGTGCCAGCAGTGATTTGGCAAGGGGTTCTATTTATACGCAGTATTTT
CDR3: CASSDLARGSIYTQYF

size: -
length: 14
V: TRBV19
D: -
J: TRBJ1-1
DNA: TGTGCCAGTAGTATAGAAGGCTGGGACACTGAAGCTTTCTTT
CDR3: CASSIEGWDTEAFF

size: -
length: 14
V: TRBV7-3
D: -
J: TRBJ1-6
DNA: TGTGCCAGCAGGATAACGGATACTAATTCACCCCTCCACTTT
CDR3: CASRITDTNSPLHF

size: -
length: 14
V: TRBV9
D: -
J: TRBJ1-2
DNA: TGTGCCAGCAGCGTAGCCGCACAGAACTATGGCTACACCTTC
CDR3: CASSVAAQNYGYTF

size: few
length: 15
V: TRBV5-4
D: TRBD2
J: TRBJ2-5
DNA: TGTGCCAGCAGGCAGGGACTAGCGGCTCAAGAGACCCAGTACTTC
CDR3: CASRQGLAAQETQYF

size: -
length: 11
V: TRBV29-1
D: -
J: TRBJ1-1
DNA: TGCAGCGTTGGGGAGGGGTCTGAAGCTTTCTTT
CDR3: CSVGEGSEAFF

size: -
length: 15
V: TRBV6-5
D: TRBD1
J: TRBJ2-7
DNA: TGTGCCAGCAGTTACCGTGACAGGGGGAACAGGGAACAGTACTTC
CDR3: CASSYRDRGNREQYF

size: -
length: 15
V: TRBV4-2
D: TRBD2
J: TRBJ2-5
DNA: TGTGCCAGCAGCCAAGATATTAGCGGGATAGAGACCCAGTACTTC
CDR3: CASSQDISGIETQYF

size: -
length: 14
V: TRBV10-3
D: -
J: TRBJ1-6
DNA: TGTGCCATCAGTGAGTCGTCAGGGCTTTCACCCCTCCACTTT
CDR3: CAISESSGLSPLHF

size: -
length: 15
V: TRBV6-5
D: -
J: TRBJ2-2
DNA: TGTGCCAGCAGTCAGGGGTCCGTGGTGGTCGGGGAGCTGTTTTTT
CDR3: CASSQGSVVVGELFF

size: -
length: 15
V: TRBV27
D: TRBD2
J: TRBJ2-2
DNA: TGTGCCAGCAGTCCCTGGGGAGGGATAACCGGGGAGCTGTTTTTT
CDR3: CASSPWGGITGELFF

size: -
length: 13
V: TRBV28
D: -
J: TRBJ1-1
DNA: TGTGCCAGCAGTTTAATACAGAACACTGAAGCTTTCTTT
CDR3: CASSLIQNTEAFF

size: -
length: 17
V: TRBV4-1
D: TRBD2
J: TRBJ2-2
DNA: TGCGCCAGCAGCCTCGGACTAGCGGGAGGGCCGACGGGGGAGCTGTTTTTT
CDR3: CASSLGLAGGPTGELFF

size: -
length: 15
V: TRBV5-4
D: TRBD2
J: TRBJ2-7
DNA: TGTGCCAGCAGCATTAGACTAGCGGGAGATGAAGAGCAGTACTTC
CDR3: CASSIRLAGDEEQYF

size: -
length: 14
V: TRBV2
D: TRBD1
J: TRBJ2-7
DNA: TGTGCCAGCAGCCCGGGACAGGGACGTAACGAGCAGTACTTC
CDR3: CASSPGQGRNEQYF

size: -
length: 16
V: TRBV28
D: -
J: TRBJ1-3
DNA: TGTGCCAGCAGCCCTTGGGGGGGGGATAGGAGGTCCACCATATATTTT
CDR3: CASSPWGGDRRSTIYF

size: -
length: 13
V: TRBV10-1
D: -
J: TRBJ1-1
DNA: TGCGCCAGCAGTGACGGCGTGAACACTGAAGCTTTCTTT
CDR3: CASSDGVNTEAFF

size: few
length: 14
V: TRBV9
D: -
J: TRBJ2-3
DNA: TGTGCCAGCAGCGTAGGGACTAGCACAGATACGCAGTATTTT
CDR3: CASSVGTSTDTQYF

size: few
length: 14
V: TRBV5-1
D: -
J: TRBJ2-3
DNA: TGCGCCAGCAGCTCCCAAACTAGTTCAGATACGCAGTATTTT
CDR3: CASSSQTSSDTQYF

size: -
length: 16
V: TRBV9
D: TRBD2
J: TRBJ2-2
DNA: TGTGCCAGCAGCGTTAGCAGCGGGAGGCCCACCGGGGAGCTGTTTTTT
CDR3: CASSVSSGRPTGELFF

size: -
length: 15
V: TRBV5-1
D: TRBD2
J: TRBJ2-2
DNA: TGCGCCAGCAGCAGCGGGAGGGCCTCGACCGGGGAGCTGTTTTTT
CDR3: CASSSGRASTGELFF

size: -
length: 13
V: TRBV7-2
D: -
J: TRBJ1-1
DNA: TGTGCCAGCAGCTTAGATTCTTATAGTGAAGCTTTCTTT
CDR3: CASSLDSYSEAFF

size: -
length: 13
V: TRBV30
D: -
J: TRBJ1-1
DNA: TGTGCCTGGAGTCGAGACAGCAACACTGAAGCTTTCTTT
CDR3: CAWSRDSNTEAFF

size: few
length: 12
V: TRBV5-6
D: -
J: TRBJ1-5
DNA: TGTGCCAGCAGCCTGCCAAATCAGCCCCAGCATTTT
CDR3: CASSLPNQPQHF